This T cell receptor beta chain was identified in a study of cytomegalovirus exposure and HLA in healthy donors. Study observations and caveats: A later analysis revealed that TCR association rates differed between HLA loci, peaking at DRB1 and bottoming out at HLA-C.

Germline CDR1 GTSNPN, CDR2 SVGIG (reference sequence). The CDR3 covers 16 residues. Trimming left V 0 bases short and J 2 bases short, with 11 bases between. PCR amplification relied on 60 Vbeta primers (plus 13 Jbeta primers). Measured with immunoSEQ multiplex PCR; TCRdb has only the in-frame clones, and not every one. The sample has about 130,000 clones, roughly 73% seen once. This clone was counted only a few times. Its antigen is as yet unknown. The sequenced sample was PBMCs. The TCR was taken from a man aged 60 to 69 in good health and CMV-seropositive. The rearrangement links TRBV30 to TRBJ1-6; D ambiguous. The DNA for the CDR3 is TGTGCCTGGAGTGTAGAGGAACGCACCTATAATTCACCCCTCCACTTT. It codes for CAWSVEERTYNSPLHF.